A selection of T cell receptor beta chains follows, all from one sample in a study of T cells in Graves' hyperthyroidism and ophthalmopathy. TCRdb analysed the multiplex PCR reads with MiXCR anew, one entry per CDR3 protein. The sample includes around 440,000 distinct CDR3 sequences, less than 20% of them seen just once. The sequencing input was blood. The receptors originated from a woman aged 18-30 years with Graves' hyperthyroidism. CDR3s include the opening cysteine and the closing phenylalanine or tryptophan. Each record gives: clone size, D gene, J gene, V gene, CDR3 protein, CDR3 DNA. D genes are given only for firm matches. Only some rows state a clone size, as once, few, many or a class for expanded clones.

many TRBD1 TRBJ2-1 TRBV5-1 CASSRDSSASEQFF TGCGCCAGCAGCAGGGACAGCTCCGCCAGTGAGCAGTTCTTC
NA NA TRBJ1-2 TRBV20-1 CSAPLNSNYGYTF TGCAGTGCTCCCCTAAATTCTAACTATGGCTACACCTTC
many TRBD1 TRBJ1-2 TRBV12-3/TRBV12-4 CASSHLQGARSSGYTF TGTGCCAGCAGCCACCTGCAGGGGGCGCGGTCCAGTGGCTACACCTTC
few TRBD2 TRBJ2-1 TRBV20-1 CRVRLAGVDEQFF TGCAGGGTCCGACTAGCGGGAGTGGATGAGCAGTTCTTC
many TRBD2 TRBJ2-7 TRBV4-2 CASSQQIGGGSYEQYF TGTGCCAGCAGCCAACAGATCGGCGGGGGATCCTACGAGCAGTACTTC
few NA TRBJ2-1 TRBV7-3 CASSLRPVRDEQFF TGTGCCAGCAGCTTAAGACCAGTCCGGGATGAGCAGTTCTTC
many TRBD2 TRBJ2-3 TRBV5-1 CASSFAGADTQYF TGCGCCAGCAGCTTTGCGGGAGCAGATACGCAGTATTTT
many TRBD2 TRBJ2-3 TRBV27 CASSFLASGGPDTQYF TGTGCCAGCAGTTTCCTTGCCAGCGGGGGCCCAGATACGCAGTATTTT
many NA TRBJ2-5 TRBV7-8 CASSFLTAAPDF TGTGCCAGCAGCTTCCTTACCGCAGCACCAGACTTC
NA NA TRBJ2-1 TRBV3-1 CASSRSRGGYNEQFF TGTGCCAGCAGCCGCTCCCGTGGGGGTTACAATGAGCAGTTCTTC
many TRBD2 TRBJ2-1 TRBV12-3/TRBV12-4 CASSHSGEGYNEQFF TGTGCCAGCAGTCATAGCGGGGAAGGCTACAATGAGCAGTTCTTC
few NA TRBJ1-2 TRBV5-1 CASSPRGQPYGYTF TGCGCCAGCAGCCCACGCGGGCAACCCTATGGCTACACCTTC
many NA TRBJ2-2 TRBV20-1 CSARILGRGNTGELFF TGCAGTGCTAGAATTTTAGGTCGGGGGAACACCGGGGAGCTGTTTTTT
many TRBD2 TRBJ2-7 TRBV6-2/TRBV6-3 CASNTASGGFSEQYF TGTGCCAGCAATACGGCTAGCGGGGGATTCAGCGAGCAGTACTTC
many NA TRBJ1-5 TRBV3-1 CASSQGLPRNQPQHF TGTGCCAGCAGCCAAGGGCTCCCTAGAAATCAGCCCCAGCATTTT
NA NA TRBJ1-2 TRBV9 CASSVDPLSYGYTF TGTGCCAGCAGCGTAGATCCACTCAGCTATGGCTACACCTTC
many TRBD2 TRBJ2-3 TRBV5-1 CASSLVGGAADTQYF TGCGCCAGCAGCTTGGTCGGGGGGGCGGCAGATACGCAGTATTTT
many NA TRBJ2-3 TRBV7-6 CASSLVTGQDTQYF TGTGCCAGCAGCTTAGTCACAGGGCAAGATACGCAGTATTTT
few NA TRBJ1-2 TRBV5-1 CASSLGQLHYGYTF TGCGCCAGCAGCTTGGGGCAGCTGCACTATGGCTACACCTTC
few NA TRBJ1-2 TRBV6-1 CASSPTGQPTYGYTF TGTGCCAGCAGTCCGACAGGCCAGCCGACCTATGGCTACACCTTC
NA TRBD2 TRBJ2-3 TRBV7-3 CASSLSGYSTDTQYF TGTGCCAGCAGCCTTAGCGGGTACAGCACAGATACGCAGTATTTT
NA TRBD2 TRBJ2-3 TRBV6-4 CASSEDTFAGGRPDTQYF TGTGCCAGCAGTGAGGATACCTTCGCGGGGGGTCGCCCAGATACGCAGTATTTT
NA NA TRBJ1-5 TRBV27 CASSSEYSNQPQHF TGTGCCAGCAGTTCGGAATATAGCAATCAGCCCCAGCATTTT
many TRBD1 TRBJ1-2 TRBV28 CASSGDRVHGYTF TGTGCCAGCAGTGGGGACAGGGTTCATGGCTACACCTTC
many TRBD1 TRBJ1-4 TRBV11-2 CASSPMDREKLFF TGTGCCAGCAGCCCCATGGACAGGGAAAAACTGTTTTTT
many TRBD1 TRBJ1-1 TRBV20-1 CSARDSGGTEAFF TGCAGTGCTAGAGATTCAGGGGGGACTGAAGCTTTCTTT
NA NA TRBJ1-3 TRBV20-1 CSAKGDRSAGNTIYF TGCAGTGCTAAGGGGGACCGCTCCGCCGGAAACACCATATATTTT
NA NA TRBJ2-7 TRBV10-3 CAISEDGDYEQYF TGTGCCATCAGTGAGGACGGAGACTACGAGCAGTACTTC